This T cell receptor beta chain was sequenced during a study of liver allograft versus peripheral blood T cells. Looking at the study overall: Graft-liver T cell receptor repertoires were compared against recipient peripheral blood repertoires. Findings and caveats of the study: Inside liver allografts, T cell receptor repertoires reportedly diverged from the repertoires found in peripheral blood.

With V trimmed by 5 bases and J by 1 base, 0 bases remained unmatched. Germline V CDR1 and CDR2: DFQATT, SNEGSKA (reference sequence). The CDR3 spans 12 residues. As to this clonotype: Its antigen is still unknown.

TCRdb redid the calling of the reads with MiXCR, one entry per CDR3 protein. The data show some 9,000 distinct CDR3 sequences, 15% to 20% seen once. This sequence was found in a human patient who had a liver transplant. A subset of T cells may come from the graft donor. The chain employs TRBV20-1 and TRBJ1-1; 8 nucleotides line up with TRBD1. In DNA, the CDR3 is TGCAGTGCTGGGACAGGGAACACTGAAGCTTTCTTT. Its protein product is CSAGTGNTEAFF.